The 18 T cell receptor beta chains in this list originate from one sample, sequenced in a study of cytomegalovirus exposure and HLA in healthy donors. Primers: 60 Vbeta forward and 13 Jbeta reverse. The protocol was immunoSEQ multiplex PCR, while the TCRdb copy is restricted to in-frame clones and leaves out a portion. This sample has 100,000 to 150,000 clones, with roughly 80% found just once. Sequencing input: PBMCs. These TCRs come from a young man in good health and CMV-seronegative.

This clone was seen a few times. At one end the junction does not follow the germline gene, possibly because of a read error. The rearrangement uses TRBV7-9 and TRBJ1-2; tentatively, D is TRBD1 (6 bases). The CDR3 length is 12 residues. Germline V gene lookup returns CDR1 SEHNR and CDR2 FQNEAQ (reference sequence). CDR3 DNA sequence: TGTTCCAGCAGCTTAGTACAGGGAGGCTACACCTTC. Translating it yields CSSSLVQGGYTF.

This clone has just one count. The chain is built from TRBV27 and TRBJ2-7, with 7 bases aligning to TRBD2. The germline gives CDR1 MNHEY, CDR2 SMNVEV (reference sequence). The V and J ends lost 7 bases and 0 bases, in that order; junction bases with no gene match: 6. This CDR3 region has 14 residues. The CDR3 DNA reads TGTGCCAGCACCCGGGACTATAGCTCCTACGAGCAGTACTTC. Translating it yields CASTRDYSSYEQYF.

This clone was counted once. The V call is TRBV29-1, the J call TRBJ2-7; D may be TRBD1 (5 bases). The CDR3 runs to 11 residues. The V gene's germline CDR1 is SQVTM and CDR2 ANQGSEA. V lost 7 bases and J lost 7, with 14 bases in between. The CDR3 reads CSALGAGEQYF. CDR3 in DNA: TGCAGCGCCCTAGGGGCAGGGGAGCAGTACTTC.

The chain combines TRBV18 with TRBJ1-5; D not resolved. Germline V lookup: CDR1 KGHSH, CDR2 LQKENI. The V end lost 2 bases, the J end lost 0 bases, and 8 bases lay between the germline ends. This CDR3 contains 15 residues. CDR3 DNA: TGTGCCAGCTCACCAAGCCAGGATAGCAATCAGCCCCAGCATTTT. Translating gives CASSPSQDSNQPQHF.

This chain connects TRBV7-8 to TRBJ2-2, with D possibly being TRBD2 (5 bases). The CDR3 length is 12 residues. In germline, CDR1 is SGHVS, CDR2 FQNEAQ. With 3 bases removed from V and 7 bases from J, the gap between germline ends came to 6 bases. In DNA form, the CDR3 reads TGTGCCAGCAGCTTTCGGGGCGGGGAGCTGTTTTTT. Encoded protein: CASSFRGGELFF.

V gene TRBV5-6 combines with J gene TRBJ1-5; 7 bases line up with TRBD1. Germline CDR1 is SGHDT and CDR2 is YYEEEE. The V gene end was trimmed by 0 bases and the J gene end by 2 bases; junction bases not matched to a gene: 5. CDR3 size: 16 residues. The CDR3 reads CASSLGQGWGNQPQHF. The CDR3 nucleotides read TGTGCCAGCAGCTTGGGACAGGGATGGGGCAATCAGCCCCAGCATTTT. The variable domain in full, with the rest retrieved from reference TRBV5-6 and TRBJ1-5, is DAGVTQSPTHLIKTRGQQVTLRCSPKSGHDTVSWYQQALGQGPQFIFQYYEEEERQRGNFPDRFSGHQFPNYSSELNVNALLLGDSALYLCASSLGQGWGNQPQHFGDGTRLSIL.

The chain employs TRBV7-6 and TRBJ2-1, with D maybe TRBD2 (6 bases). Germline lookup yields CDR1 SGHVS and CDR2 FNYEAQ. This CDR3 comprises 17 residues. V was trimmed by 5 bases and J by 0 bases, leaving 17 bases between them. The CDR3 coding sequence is TGTGCCAGCAGCCCAGACTCTAGCGCTTTCTCCTACAATGAGCAGTTCTTC. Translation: CASSPDSSAFSYNEQFF.

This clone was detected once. This CDR3 reads CASRRGQTYGYTF. The CDR3 DNA reads as TGTGCCAGTAGGAGGGGACAGACTTATGGCTACACCTTC. The rearrangement joins TRBV19 to TRBJ1-2; TRBD1 agrees at 7 bases. V lost 6 bases to trimming and J lost 5 bases; unmatched junction nucleotides: 6. Germline V gives CDR1 LNHDA, CDR2 SQIVND (reference sequence). This CDR3 has 13 amino acids.

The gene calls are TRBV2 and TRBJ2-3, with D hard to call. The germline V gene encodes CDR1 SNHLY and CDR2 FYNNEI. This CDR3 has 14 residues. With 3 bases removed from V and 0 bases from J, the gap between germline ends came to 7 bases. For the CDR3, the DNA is TGTGCCAGCAGTGAGAGGCGGAGCACAGATACGCAGTATTTT. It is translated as CASSERRSTDTQYF.

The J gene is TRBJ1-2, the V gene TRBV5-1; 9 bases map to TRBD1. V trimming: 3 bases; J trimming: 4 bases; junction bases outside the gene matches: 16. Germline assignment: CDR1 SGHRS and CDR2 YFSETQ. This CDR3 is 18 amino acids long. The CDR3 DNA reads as TGCGCCAGCAGCTGGGGCCCGGGACAGGGTAGCTCAAGCTATGGCTACACCTTC. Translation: CASSWGPGQGSSSYGYTF.

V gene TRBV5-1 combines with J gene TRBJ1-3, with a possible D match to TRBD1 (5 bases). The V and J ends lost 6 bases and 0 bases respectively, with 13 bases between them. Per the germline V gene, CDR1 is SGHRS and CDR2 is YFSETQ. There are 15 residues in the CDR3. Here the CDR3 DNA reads TGCGCCAGCACGCTTGGGGCCACCTCTGGAAACACCATATATTTT. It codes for CASTLGATSGNTIYF. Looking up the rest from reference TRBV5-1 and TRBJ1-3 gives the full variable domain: KAGVTQTPRYLIKTRGQQVTLSCSPISGHRSVSWYQQTPGQGLQFLFEYFSETQRNKGNFPGRFSGRQFSNSRSEMNVSTLELGDSALYLCASTLGATSGNTIYFGEGSWLTVV.

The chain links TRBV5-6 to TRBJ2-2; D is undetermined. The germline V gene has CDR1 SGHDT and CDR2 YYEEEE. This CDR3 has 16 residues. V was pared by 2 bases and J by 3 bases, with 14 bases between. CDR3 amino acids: CASSFNPPQYTGELFF. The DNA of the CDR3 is TGTGCCAGCAGCTTTAACCCGCCGCAGTACACCGGGGAGCTGTTTTTT. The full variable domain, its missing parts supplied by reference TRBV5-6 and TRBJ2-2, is DAGVTQSPTHLIKTRGQQVTLRCSPKSGHDTVSWYQQALGQGPQFIFQYYEEEERQRGNFPDRFSGHQFPNYSSELNVNALLLGDSALYLCASSFNPPQYTGELFFGEGSRLTVL.

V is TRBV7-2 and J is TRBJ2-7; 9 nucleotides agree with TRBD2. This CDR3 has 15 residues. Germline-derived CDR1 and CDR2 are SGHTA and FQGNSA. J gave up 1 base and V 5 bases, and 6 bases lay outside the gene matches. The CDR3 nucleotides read TGTGCCAGCAGCCTGGGAGCGGGAGGTTCCTACGAGCAGTACTTC. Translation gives CASSLGAGGSYEQYF.

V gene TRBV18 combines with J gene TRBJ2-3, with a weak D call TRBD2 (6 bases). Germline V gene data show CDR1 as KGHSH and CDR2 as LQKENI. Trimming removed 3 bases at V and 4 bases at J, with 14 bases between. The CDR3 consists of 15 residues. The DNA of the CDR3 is TGTGCCAGCTCACCCCCAGCGGGCGGGGCAGATACGCAGTATTTT. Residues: CASSPPAGGADTQYF.

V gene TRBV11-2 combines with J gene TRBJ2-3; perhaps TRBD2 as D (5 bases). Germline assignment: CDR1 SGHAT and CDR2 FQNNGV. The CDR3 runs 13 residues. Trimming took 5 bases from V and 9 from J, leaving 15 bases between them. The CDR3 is CASSPLAGSTQYF. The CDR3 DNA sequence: TGTGCCAGCAGCCCTCTGGCGGGCAGCACGCAGTATTTT.

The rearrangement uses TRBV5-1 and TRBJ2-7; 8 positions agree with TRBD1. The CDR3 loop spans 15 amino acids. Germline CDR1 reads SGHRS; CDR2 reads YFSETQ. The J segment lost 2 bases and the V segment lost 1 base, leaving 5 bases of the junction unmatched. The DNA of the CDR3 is TGCGCCAGCAGCTTGTTCCAGGGGGCGACCTACGAGCAGTACTTC. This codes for CASSLFQGATYEQYF. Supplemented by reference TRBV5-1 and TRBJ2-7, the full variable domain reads KAGVTQTPRYLIKTRGQQVTLSCSPISGHRSVSWYQQTPGQGLQFLFEYFSETQRNKGNFPGRFSGRQFSNSRSEMNVSTLELGDSALYLCASSLFQGATYEQYFGPGTRLTVT.

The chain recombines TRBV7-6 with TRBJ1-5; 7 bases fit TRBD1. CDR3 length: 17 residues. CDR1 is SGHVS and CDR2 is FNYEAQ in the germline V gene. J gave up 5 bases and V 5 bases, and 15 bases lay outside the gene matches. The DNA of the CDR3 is TGTGCCAGCAGCCCTTCAGGGGGGCGAGCAAGAGATCAGCCCCAGCATTTT. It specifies CASSPSGGRARDQPQHF.

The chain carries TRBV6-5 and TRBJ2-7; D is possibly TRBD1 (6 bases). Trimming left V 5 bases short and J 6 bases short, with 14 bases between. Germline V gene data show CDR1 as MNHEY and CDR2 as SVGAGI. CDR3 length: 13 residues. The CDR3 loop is CASSRQEAGEQYF. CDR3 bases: TGTGCCAGCAGTCGACAGGAGGCGGGCGAGCAGTACTTC.